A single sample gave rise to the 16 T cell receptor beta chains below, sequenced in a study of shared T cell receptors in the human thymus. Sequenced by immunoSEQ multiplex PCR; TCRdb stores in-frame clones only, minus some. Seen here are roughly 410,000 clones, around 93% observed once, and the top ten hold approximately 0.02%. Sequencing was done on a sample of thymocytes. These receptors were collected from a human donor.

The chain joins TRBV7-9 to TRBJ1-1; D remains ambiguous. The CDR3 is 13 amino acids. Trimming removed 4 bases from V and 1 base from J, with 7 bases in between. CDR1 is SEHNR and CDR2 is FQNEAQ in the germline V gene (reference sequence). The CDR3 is CASSWVGNTEAFF. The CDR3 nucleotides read TGTGCCAGCAGCTGGGTAGGGAACACTGAAGCTTTCTTT.

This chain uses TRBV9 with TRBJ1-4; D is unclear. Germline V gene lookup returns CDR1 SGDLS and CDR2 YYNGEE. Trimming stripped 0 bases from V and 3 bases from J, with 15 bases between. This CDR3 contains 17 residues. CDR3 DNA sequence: TGTGCCAGCAGCGTAGGGTTCCTACCGGAGGCTAATGAAAAACTGTTTTTT. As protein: CASSVGFLPEANEKLFF.

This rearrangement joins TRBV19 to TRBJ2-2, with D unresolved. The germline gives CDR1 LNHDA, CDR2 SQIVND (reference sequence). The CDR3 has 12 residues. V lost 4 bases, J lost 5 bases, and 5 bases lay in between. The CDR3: CASSTGTGELFF. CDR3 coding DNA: TGTGCCAGTAGTACCGGTACCGGGGAGCTGTTTTTT.

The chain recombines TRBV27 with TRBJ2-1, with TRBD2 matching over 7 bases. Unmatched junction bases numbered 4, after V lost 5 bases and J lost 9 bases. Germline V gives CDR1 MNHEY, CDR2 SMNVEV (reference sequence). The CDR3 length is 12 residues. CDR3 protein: CASSHTSAEQFF. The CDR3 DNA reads TGTGCCAGCAGTCATACTAGCGCTGAGCAGTTCTTC.

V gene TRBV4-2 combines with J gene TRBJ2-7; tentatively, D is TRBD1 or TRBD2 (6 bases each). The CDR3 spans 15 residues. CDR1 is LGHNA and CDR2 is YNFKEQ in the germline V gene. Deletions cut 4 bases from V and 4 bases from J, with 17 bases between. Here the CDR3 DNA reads TGTGCCAGCAGCCCCCTTGGCGGGACATATTACGAGCAGTACTTC. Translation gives CASSPLGGTYYEQYF.

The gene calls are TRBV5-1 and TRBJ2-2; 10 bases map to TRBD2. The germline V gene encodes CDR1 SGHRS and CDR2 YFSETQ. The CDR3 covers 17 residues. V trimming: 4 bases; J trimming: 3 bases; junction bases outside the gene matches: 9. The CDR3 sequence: CASSLTAGGPDTGELFF. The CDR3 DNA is TGCGCCAGCAGCCTCACAGCGGGAGGGCCGGACACCGGGGAGCTGTTTTTT.

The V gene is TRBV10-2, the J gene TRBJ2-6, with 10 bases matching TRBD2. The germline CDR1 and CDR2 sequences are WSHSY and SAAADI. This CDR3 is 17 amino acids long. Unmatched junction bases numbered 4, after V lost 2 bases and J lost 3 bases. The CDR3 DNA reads TGCGCCAGCAGTGAGGCTAGCGGGAGTCTTGGGGCCAACGTCCTGACTTTC. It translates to CASSEASGSLGANVLTF.

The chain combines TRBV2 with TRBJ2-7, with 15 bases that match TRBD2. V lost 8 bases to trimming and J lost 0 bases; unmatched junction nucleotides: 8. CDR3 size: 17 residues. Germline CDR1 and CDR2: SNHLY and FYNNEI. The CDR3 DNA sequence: TGTGCCAGCGGACGGACTAGCGGGAGGGTAAGCTCCTACGAGCAGTACTTC. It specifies CASGRTSGRVSSYEQYF. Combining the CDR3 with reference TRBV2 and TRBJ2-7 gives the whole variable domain EPEVTQTPSHQVTQMGQEVILRCVPISNHLYFYWYRQILGQKVEFLVSFYNNEISEKSEIFDDQFSVERPDGSNFTLKIRSTKLEDSAMYFCASGRTSGRVSSYEQYFGPGTRLTVT.

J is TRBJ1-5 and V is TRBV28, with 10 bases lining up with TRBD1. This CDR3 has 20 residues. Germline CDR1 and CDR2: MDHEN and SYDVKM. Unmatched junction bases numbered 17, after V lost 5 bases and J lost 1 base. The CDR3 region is CASSLPWGTGAIESNQPQHF. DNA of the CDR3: TGTGCCAGCAGTCTACCCTGGGGGACAGGGGCCATTGAGAGCAATCAGCCCCAGCATTTT.

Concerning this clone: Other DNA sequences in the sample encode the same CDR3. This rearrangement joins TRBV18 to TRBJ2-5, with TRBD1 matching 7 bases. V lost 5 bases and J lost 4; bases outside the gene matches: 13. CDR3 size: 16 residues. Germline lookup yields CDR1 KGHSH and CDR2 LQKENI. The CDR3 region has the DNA TGTGCCAGCTCAAACCGAACAGGGGCTCTAGGAGAGACCCAGTACTTC. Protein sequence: CASSNRTGALGETQYF.

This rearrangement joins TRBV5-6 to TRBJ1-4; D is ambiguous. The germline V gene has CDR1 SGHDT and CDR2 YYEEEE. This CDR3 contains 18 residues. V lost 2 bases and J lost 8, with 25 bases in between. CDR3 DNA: TGTGCCAGCAGCTTCCAACACCAGGTTGGAGGGTGGAGGGAAAAACTGTTTTTT. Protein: CASSFQHQVGGWREKLFF.

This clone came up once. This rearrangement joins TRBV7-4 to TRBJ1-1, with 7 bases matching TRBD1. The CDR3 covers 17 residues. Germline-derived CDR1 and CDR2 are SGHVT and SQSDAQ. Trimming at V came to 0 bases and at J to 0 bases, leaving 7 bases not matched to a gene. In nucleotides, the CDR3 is TGTGCCAGCAGCTTAGCTCCCCTACAGGGGATGAACACTGAAGCTTTCTTT. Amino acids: CASSLAPLQGMNTEAFF. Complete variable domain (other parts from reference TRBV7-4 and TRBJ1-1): GAGVSQSPRYKVAKRGRDVALRCDSISGHVTLYWYRQTLGQGSEVLTYSQSDAQRDKSGRPSGRFSAERPERSVSTLKIQRTEQGDSAVYLCASSLAPLQGMNTEAFFGQGTRLTVV.

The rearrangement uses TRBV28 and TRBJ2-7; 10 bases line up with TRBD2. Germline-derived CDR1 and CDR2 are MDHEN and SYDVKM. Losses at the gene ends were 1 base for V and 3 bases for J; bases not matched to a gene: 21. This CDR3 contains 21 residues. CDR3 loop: CASSLFDLASGRPLSGYEQYF. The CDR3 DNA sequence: TGTGCCAGCAGTTTATTCGATTTGGCTAGCGGGAGACCTCTCTCTGGCTACGAGCAGTACTTC.

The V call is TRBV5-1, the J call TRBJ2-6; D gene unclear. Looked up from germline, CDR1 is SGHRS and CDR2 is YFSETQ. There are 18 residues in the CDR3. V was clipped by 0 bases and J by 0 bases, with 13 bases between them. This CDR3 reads CASSLVTVPASGANVLTF. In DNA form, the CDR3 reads TGCGCCAGCAGCTTGGTTACGGTCCCCGCCTCTGGGGCCAACGTCCTGACTTTC.

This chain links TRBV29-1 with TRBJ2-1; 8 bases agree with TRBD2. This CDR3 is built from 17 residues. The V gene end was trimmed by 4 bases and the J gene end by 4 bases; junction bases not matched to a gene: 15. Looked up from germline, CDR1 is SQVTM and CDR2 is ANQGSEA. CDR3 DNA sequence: TGCAGCGTTGTGGGTCAGGGTAAAGCGGGGGTGTACAATGAGCAGTTCTTC. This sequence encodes CSVVGQGKAGVYNEQFF.

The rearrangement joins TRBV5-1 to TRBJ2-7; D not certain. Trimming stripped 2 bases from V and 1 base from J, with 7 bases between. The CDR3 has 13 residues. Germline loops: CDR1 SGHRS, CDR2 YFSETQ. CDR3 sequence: CASSFGVSYEQYF. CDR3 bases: TGCGCCAGCAGCTTTGGCGTTTCCTACGAGCAGTACTTC.